The 19 T cell receptor beta chains presented below share a single source sample, sequenced in a study of spatial heterogeneity in lung cancer. Indicated time point: sample taken at primary tumor resection. Whole RNA, isolated from tumor, nontumor lung or frozen PBMC, was sequenced without prior sorting. One entry per CDR3 protein results from TCRdb running MiXCR on the 5' RACE reads. Found here are some 2,700 distinct CDR3 sequences, roughly 13% of them singletons; the top ten hold around 57%. The sample in question was PBMCs, obtained at surgery. The receptors stem from a male donor with early-stage non-small cell lung cancer.

The sample holds many counts of this clonotype. The V and J genes are TRBV20-1 and TRBJ2-5; a possible D gene is TRBD2 (6 bases). Germline CDR1 and CDR2: DFQATT and SNEGSKA (reference sequence). This CDR3 is 13 amino acids long. Trimming pared 6 bases from V and 5 bases from J, leaving 16 bases between. DNA of the CDR3: TGCAGTGCCTTGCCTAGCGCGATCGAGACCCAGTACTTC. This sequence encodes CSALPSAIETQYF.

This clonotype is labeled as medium-sized. The chain has TRBV3-1 and TRBJ2-3; 8 bases are shared with TRBD1. After removal of 5 bases from V and 5 bases from J, the junction contained 12 bases not matched to a gene. The CDR3 sequence is 16 residues long. Germline V lookup: CDR1 LGHDT, CDR2 YNNKEL (reference sequence). The CDR3 here is CASSGRGSGGLDTQYF. DNA for the CDR3: TGTGCCAGCAGCGGCCGGGGGTCAGGGGGCCTAGATACGCAGTATTTT.

By sample fraction, this clonotype is medium-sized. The V call is TRBV9, the J call TRBJ2-1, with 9 bases lining up with TRBD2. Germline CDR1 reads SGDLS; CDR2 reads YYNGEE. Losses at the gene ends were 3 bases for V and 7 bases for J; bases not matched to a gene: 11. CDR3 length: 16 amino acids. CDR3 residues: CASSGTSGRPWNEQFF. DNA for the CDR3: TGTGCCAGCAGCGGCACCAGCGGGAGGCCGTGGAATGAGCAGTTCTTC. The full variable domain, rest sourced from reference TRBV9 and TRBJ2-1, is DSGVTQTPKHLITATGQRVTLRCSPRSGDLSVYWYQQSLDQGLQFLIQYYNGEERAKGNILERFSAQQFPDLHSELNLSSLELGDSALYFCASSGTSGRPWNEQFFGPGTRLTVL.

This clonotype was observed at least ten times. CDR3: CATSTPSVSQTYNEQFF. DNA for the CDR3: TGTGCCACCAGCACCCCATCTGTGTCGCAGACCTACAATGAGCAGTTCTTC. The V call is TRBV10-3, the J call TRBJ2-1; unclear D gene. There are 17 residues in the CDR3. The germline CDR1 and CDR2 sequences are ENHRY and SYGVKD. Trimming took 10 bases from V and 2 from J, leaving 24 bases between them.

J is TRBJ2-2 and V is TRBV23-1; D might be TRBD1 or TRBD2, each matching 5 bases. TRBV23-1 belongs to the ORF category, with a function that is uncertain. Between the trimmed V and J ends, which lost 3 bases and 2 bases, there was a span of 13 bases. The CDR3 spans 16 residues. As DNA, the CDR3 is TGCGCCAGCAGTCACCCGGGACGGTCCAACACCGGGGAGCTGTTTTTT. This codes for CASSHPGRSNTGELFF.

The V gene is TRBV3-1, the J gene TRBJ2-1; 7 bases match TRBD1. The CDR3 totals 16 residues. The V segment lost 6 bases and the J segment 6 bases; nucleotides outside the gene matches: 14. Looked up from germline, CDR1 is LGHDT and CDR2 is YNNKEL (reference sequence). The CDR3 sequence is CASSPNLETGINEQFF. The CDR3 DNA sequence: TGTGCCAGCAGTCCTAACTTAGAGACAGGGATCAATGAGCAGTTCTTC.

This clonotype is categorized as large. The chain combines TRBV6-2 or TRBV6-3 with TRBJ2-6, with TRBD2 matching over 7 bases. Germline trimming cut 8 bases from V and 0 bases from J; bases unmatched to any gene: 4. Germline-derived CDR1 and CDR2 are MNHEY and SVGEGT. This CDR3 is 15 amino acids long. The DNA of the CDR3 is TGTGCCAGCGAGGGAGGGCTCTCTGGGGCCAACGTCCTGACTTTC. Its protein is CASEGGLSGANVLTF.

The chain couples TRBV12-3 or TRBV12-4 to TRBJ2-1, with 7 bases fitting TRBD2. The CDR3 length is 13 residues. Unmatched junction bases numbered 5, after V lost 2 bases and J lost 10 bases. The CDR3 here is CASSLSLAYEQFF. For the CDR3, the DNA is TGTGCCAGCAGTTTATCACTAGCGTACGAGCAGTTCTTC.

This clonotype is medium-sized (0.01 to 0.1%). The rearrangement joins TRBV7-9 to TRBJ1-1, with TRBD1 matching over 7 bases. Germline-derived CDR1 and CDR2 are SEHNR and FQNEAQ (reference sequence). The CDR3 contains 13 residues. V lost 5 bases to trimming and J lost 11 bases; unmatched junction nucleotides: 11. This CDR3 reads CASSPIADRVAFF. The CDR3 nucleotides are TGTGCCAGCAGCCCTATAGCCGACAGGGTTGCTTTCTTT. Drawing the rest from reference TRBV7-9 and TRBJ1-1, the complete variable domain is DTGVSQNPRHKITKRGQNVTFRCDPISEHNRLYWYRQTLGQGPEFLTYFQNEAQLEKSRLLSDRFSAERPKGSFSTLEIQRTEQGDSAMYLCASSPIADRVAFFGQGTRLTVV.

This clonotype was recorded at least ten times. The gene calls are TRBV4-1 and TRBJ2-3, with D possibly TRBD2 on 5 matching bases. With 4 bases removed from V and 5 bases from J, the gap between germline ends came to 16 bases. Germline loops: CDR1 MGHRA, CDR2 YSYEKL. The CDR3 length is 15 residues. The CDR3 DNA sequence: TGCGCCAGCAGCCTCGAAGCGGAAGGGTTAGATACGCAGTATTTT. Translating it yields CASSLEAEGLDTQYF.

This clonotype was recorded at least ten times. The V and J genes are TRBV29-1 and TRBJ2-7, with TRBD2 matching over 13 bases. V lost 6 bases and J lost 2; bases outside the gene matches: 1. This CDR3 has 13 amino acids. Germline lookup yields CDR1 SQVTM and CDR2 ANQGSEA. This chain's CDR3 is CSVLAGGPYEQYF. The CDR3 nucleotides are TGCAGCGTACTAGCGGGAGGGCCCTACGAGCAGTACTTC.

By its share, this clonotype is large. The V gene is TRBV5-4, the J gene TRBJ1-1, with 8 bases that match TRBD1. The V segment lost 2 bases and the J segment 0 bases; nucleotides outside the gene matches: 0. The germline V gene encodes CDR1 SGHNT and CDR2 YYREEE (reference sequence). The CDR3 is made up of 14 amino acids. The CDR3 DNA reads TGTGCCAGCAGCTTACAGGGGGTGAACACTGAAGCTTTCTTT. Its protein product is CASSLQGVNTEAFF.

The chain combines TRBV29-1 with TRBJ2-1; D unresolved. Germline values: CDR1 SQVTM, CDR2 ANQGSEA. The CDR3 consists of 13 residues. Trimming cost V 5 bases and J 6 bases, with 14 bases left between them. The CDR3 loop is CSVRRSGTNEQFF. CDR3 DNA: TGCAGCGTTCGGCGTTCGGGTACCAATGAGCAGTTCTTC.

Within the sample, this clonotype is large. The chain combines TRBV20-1 with TRBJ2-7, with D perhaps TRBD2 (6 bases). Germline V lookup: CDR1 DFQATT, CDR2 SNEGSKA (reference sequence). There are 17 residues in the CDR3. Deletions cut 6 bases from V and 0 bases from J, with 24 bases between. The CDR3 reads CSARRLAISPRSYEQYF. The CDR3 DNA reads TGCAGTGCCAGGAGGCTAGCGATTTCCCCCCGCTCCTACGAGCAGTACTTC.

This clonotype was detected ten times or more. The chain is built from TRBV27 and TRBJ2-7; TRBD2 might be the D (6 bases). The CDR3 runs 14 residues. The germline V gene has CDR1 MNHEY and CDR2 SMNVEV (reference sequence). The V and J ends lost 6 bases and 1 base respectively, with 13 bases between them. The CDR3 DNA reads as TGTGCCAGCAGATATATGGGGACTTCCTACGAGCAGTACTTC. It is translated as CASRYMGTSYEQYF.

At least ten counts were recorded for this clonotype. The V gene is TRBV23-1, the J gene TRBJ2-7, with 8 bases lining up with TRBD1. TRBV23-1 has ORF status, its function being uncertain. After removal of 4 bases from V and 5 bases from J, the junction contained 10 bases not matched to a gene. The CDR3 consists of 15 residues. Here the CDR3 reads CASSRIRDRLHEQYF. The CDR3 nucleotides read TGCGCCAGCAGTCGGATCCGGGACAGGTTACACGAGCAGTACTTC.

The chain employs TRBV5-4 and TRBJ2-3; D possibly uses TRBD1 or TRBD2 (6 bases each). The germline CDR1 and CDR2 sequences are SGHNT and YYREEE (reference sequence). Trimming left V 2 bases short and J 4 bases short, with 17 bases between. This CDR3 region has 16 residues. The CDR3 DNA reads TGTGCCAGCAGCTTTGGGGGGCCCTTCACCTCAGATACGCAGTATTTT. It specifies CASSFGGPFTSDTQYF.

J is TRBJ2-7 and V is TRBV3-1, with a weak D call TRBD2 (6 bases). Germline V lookup: CDR1 LGHDT, CDR2 YNNKEL (reference sequence). V was cut by 2 bases and J by 7 bases, with 9 bases left in between. The CDR3 loop spans 12 amino acids. In DNA form, the CDR3 reads TGTGCCAGCAGCCAAAACCGGGGGGAGCAGTACTTC. Translating it yields CASSQNRGEQYF.

This clonotype was recorded many times. CDR3 protein: CASSQRAGGSYNEQFF. The CDR3 bases are TGCGCCAGCAGTCAACGGGCAGGGGGATCCTACAATGAGCAGTTCTTC. The chain joins TRBV23-1 to TRBJ2-1, with 7 positions matching TRBD1. TRBV23-1 is designated an ORF whose function remains uncertain. The CDR3 consists of 16 residues. The J segment lost 1 base and the V segment lost 2 bases, leaving 5 bases of the junction unmatched.